This T cell receptor (beta chain) was identified in a study of identical twins. Study-wide findings and caveats: Because invariant MAIT and iNKT cells could be present, zero-insertion analyses could be partly confounded. Out-of-frame alpha sequences common to twins exhibited an excess of low generation probability. Models underestimated how often monozygotic twins shared out-of-frame TCR alpha.

Germline values: CDR1 MNHEY, CDR2 SVGEGT. The J segment lost 5 bases and the V segment lost 4 bases, leaving 7 bases of the junction unmatched. This CDR3 is 15 amino acids long. Each CDR3 protein gets one entry after TCRdb re-called the 5' RACE reads with MiXCR. The repertoire holds approximately 700,000 distinct CDR3 sequences, with 5.5% to 7.5% as singletons. This clonotype was counted at least ten times. What it recognizes is unknown. This TCR came from a young man in good health. The gene calls are TRBV6-2 or TRBV6-3 and TRBJ2-7, with 11 bases that match TRBD1. The sample consisted of naive T cells sorted from blood. The CDR3 region is CASSWSGTGGDEQYF. Here the CDR3 DNA reads TGTGCCAGCAGTTGGTCCGGGACAGGGGGAGACGAGCAGTACTTC.